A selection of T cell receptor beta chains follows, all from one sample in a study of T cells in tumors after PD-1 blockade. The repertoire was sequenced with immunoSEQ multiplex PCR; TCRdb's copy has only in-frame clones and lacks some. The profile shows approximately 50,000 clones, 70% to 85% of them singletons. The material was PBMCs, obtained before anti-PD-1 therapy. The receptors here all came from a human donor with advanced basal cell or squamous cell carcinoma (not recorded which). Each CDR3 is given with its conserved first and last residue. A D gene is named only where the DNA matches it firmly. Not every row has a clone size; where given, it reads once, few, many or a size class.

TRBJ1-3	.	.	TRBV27	TGTGCCAGCAGTTTAACTTGGGAGAAGGGAAACACCATATATTTT	CASSLTWEKGNTIYF
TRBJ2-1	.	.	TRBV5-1	TGCGCCAGCAGCTTGGACGGGGGAGACTACAATGAGCAGTTCTTC	CASSLDGGDYNEQFF
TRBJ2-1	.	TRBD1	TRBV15	TGTGCCACCAGCCTCCGACAGGGGGCGAGGGATGAGCAGTTCTTC	CATSLRQGARDEQFF
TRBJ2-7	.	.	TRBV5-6	TGTGCCAGCAGCTTGACATCTCCTCGGGAGCAGTACTTC	CASSLTSPREQYF
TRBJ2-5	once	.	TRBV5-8	TGTGCCAGCGCTGCGGGGGCCATTGTCGAGACCCAGTACTTC	CASAAGAIVETQYF
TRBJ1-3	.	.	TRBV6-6	TGTGCCAGCAGACCCACGGGCGGTGGCGGAAACACCATATATTTT	CASRPTGGGGNTIYF
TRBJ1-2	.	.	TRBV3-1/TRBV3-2	TGTGCCAGCAGCTCGGGTCGGGGTGGCTACACCTTC	CASSSGRGGYTF
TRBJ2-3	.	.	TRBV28	TGTGCCAGCAGTAGGCCTCTAGAAGCAGATACGCAGTATTTT	CASSRPLEADTQYF
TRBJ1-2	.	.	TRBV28	TGTGCCAGCAGTAGTGGACAAGGAGACTATGGCTACACCTTC	CASSSGQGDYGYTF
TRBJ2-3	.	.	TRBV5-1	TGCGCCAGCAGCTTGGAAGGGGCGGTCGCAGATACGCAGTATTTT	CASSLEGAVADTQYF
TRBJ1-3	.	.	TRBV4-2	TGTGCCAGCAGCCAAGATTGGTCAGTAGCTGGAAACACCATATATTTT	CASSQDWSVAGNTIYF
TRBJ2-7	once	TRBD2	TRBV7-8	TGTGCCAGCAGCACCGGCGGGACGGGGGGCTACGAGCAGTACTTC	CASSTGGTGGYEQYF
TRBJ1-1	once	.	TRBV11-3	TGTGCCAGCAGCTTATTAGGGCAGGGTAACACTGAAGCTTTCTTT	CASSLLGQGNTEAFF
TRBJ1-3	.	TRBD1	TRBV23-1	TGCGCCAGCAGTCAACCATCCCCACGAAGACAGGGTGTCCGCCCGTCCTCTGGAAACACCATATATTTT	CASSQPSPRRQGVRPSSGNTIYF
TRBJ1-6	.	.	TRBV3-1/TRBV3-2	TGTGCCAGCAGCCAGACACCTTTAGGGGATTCACCCCTCCACTTT	CASSQTPLGDSPLHF
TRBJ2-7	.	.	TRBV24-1	TGTGCCACCAGTGATAGCGACACACTCGAGCAGTACTTC	CATSDSDTLEQYF
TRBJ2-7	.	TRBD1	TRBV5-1	TGCGCCAGCAGCGATACGGACAGGGGCTACGAGCAGTACTTC	CASSDTDRGYEQYF
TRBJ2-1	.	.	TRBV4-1	TGCGCCAGCAGCCAAGACGAAGGGGCAGTGTACAATGAGCAGTTCTTC	CASSQDEGAVYNEQFF
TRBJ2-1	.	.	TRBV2	TGTGCCAGCAGTTCAGTACAGAGCTCCTACAATGAGCAGTTCTTC	CASSSVQSSYNEQFF
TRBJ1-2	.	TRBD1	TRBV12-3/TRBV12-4	TGTGCCAGCAGCTCACAGGGGCCGCGGGGCTACACCTTC	CASSSQGPRGYTF
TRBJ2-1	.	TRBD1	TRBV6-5	TGTGCCAGCAGCGATCAGGGGGCGGGGGAGCAGTTCTTC	CASSDQGAGEQFF
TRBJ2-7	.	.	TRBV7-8	TGTGCCAGCAGCCCAGGGGGGGCCTACGAGCAGTACTTC	CASSPGGAYEQYF
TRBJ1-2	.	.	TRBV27	TGTGCCAGCTATGACCTGGGTCAGGGGTTTGGCTACACCTTC	CASYDLGQGFGYTF
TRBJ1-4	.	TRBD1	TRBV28	TGTGCCAGCAGTTCGGGACAGGGCGGCGAAAAACTGTTTTTT	CASSSGQGGEKLFF
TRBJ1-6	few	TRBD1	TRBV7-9	TGTGCCAGCAGCTCATTCACAGGGGGTGGGTCACCCCTCCACTTT	CASSSFTGGGSPLHF
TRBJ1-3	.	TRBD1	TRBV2	TGTGCCAGCAGTGAAGGTCTGACAGGGGAGTTGTCGGGAAACACCATATATTTT	CASSEGLTGELSGNTIYF
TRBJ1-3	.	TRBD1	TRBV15	TGTGCCACCAGCAGTGACAGGGGCGCAGCCATATATTTT	CATSSDRGAAIYF
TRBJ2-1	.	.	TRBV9	TGTGCCAGCAGCCCCCCGAACAATGAGCAGTTCTTC	CASSPPNNEQFF
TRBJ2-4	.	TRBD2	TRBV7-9	TGTGCCAGCAGCGCACCTAGCGGGTCTTTCCTCAGGACCAAAAACATTCAGTACTTC	CASSAPSGSFLRTKNIQYF
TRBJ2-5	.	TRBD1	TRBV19	TGTGCCAGTAGTATATCGGACAGGGGGCGAGGTAGCCAGTACTTC	CASSISDRGRGSQYF
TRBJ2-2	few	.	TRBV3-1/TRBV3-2	TGTGCCAGCAGCCCACCGGGACTGCCAGACACCGGGGAGCTGTTTTTT	CASSPPGLPDTGELFF